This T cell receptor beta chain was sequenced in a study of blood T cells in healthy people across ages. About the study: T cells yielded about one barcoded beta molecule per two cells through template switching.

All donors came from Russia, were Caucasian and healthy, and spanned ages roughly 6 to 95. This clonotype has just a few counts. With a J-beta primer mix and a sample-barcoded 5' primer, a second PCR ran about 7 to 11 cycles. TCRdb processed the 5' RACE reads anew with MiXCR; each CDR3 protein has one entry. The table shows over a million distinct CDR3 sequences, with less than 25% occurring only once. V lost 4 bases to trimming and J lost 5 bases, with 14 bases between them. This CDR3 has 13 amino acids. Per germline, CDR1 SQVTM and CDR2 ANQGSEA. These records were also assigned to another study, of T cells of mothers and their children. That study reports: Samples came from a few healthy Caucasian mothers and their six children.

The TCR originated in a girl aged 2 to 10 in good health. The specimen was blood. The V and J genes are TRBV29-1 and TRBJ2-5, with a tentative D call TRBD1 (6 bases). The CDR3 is CSVVQGPDETQYF. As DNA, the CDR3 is TGCAGCGTTGTACAGGGACCGGACGAGACCCAGTACTTC.